This TCR beta chain was identified in a study of blood T cell repertoires in COVID-19. On the study more broadly: Acute and convalescent COVID-19 samples came from the United States, Italy and Spain. T cells, B-cell-depleted T cells, or PBMCs provided the cDNA or gDNA that served as material.

With 5 bases removed from V and 1 base from J, the gap between germline ends came to 18 bases. Germline V gene lookup returns CDR1 MNHEY and CDR2 SVGEGT. This CDR3 is built from 16 residues. As handled by the study authors: Scientists estimated how many nucleated cells there were by amplifying reference gene primers. Libraries were prepared by immunoSEQ multiplex PCR; TCRdb keeps only in-frame clonotypes and omits some of them. The V and J calls and clone size were taken over from that table, and D and trimming were inferred from the DNA. The sample carries 270,000 or so clones, 86% recorded once. Sequenced input: peripheral blood. The receptor comes from a woman between 25 and 40 years old with active or convalescent COVID-19. The chain employs TRBV6-2 or TRBV6-3 and TRBJ2-7; D is uncertain. The chain's CDR3 is CASSAPQSRGSYEQYF. The CDR3 DNA reads as TGTGCCAGCAGTGCCCCGCAAAGTAGAGGATCCTACGAGCAGTACTTC.